This T cell receptor beta chain appears in the sequencing data of a study of blood T cell repertoires in COVID-19. Turning to the study itself: Sites in the United States, Italy and Spain provided acute and convalescent COVID-19 samples. T cells, B-cell-depleted T cells, or PBMCs provided the cDNA or gDNA that served as material.

Per the study methods: Amplified reference gene primers provided the basis for estimating nucleated cell counts. TCRdb's copy holds only in-frame clones and misses some; the assay was immunoSEQ multiplex PCR. The V and J calls and clone size come from that table; D and trimming were worked out from the DNA. Of hundreds of thousands of clones listed, roughly 80% are singletons. V shed 6 bases and J shed 5 bases, with 13 bases lying between them. The CDR3 sequence is 14 residues long. The germline gives CDR1 LNHDA, CDR2 SQIVND (reference sequence). The sequenced material came from peripheral blood. The gene calls are TRBV19 and TRBJ2-2; D perhaps matches TRBD1 (5 bases). The sequence came from a woman aged 55-70 years with active or convalescent COVID-19. In DNA form, the CDR3 reads TGTGCCAGTAGCCCCAAGACAGTGACCGGGGAGCTGTTTTTT. Its protein product is CASSPKTVTGELFF.